This TCR beta chain was found in a study of blood T cell repertoires in COVID-19 (dated by TCRdb to the early 2020s). Regarding the study in general: Samples from collaborators originated in the United States, Italy and Spain and spanned both the acute and convalescent phases of COVID-19. HLA class I and class II types, where available, came from metadata supplied by the sample provider rather than from assay-based typing. A de-identified subject ID, COVID-19 status, age in years and sex were almost always included in the sample metadata. Samples were obtained from the ongoing ImmuneRACE study (first 160 participants) and from 1,254 subjects provided by 6 global collaborators. The repertoires were released in a freely available public database intended as a resource for research on the immune response to SARS-CoV-2. The material from the prospective study consisted of cDNA or gDNA derived from T cells, B-cell-depleted T cells, or PBMCs. Subjects who had been exposed to COVID-19, were actively infected with it, or had recovered from it provided the deeply sampled blood TCRbeta repertoires that made up the dataset. Here is what the overall study found, with its caveats: The amount of clinical and demographic metadata varied by source and participant and was provided uncurated.

The immunoSEQ Assay, a bias-controlled multiplex PCR, was used to amplify TCRbeta CDR3 regions from genomic DNA. The authors' analysis ran thus. Within the assay, amplification of reference gene primers was used to estimate how many nucleated cells each sample contained. Sequence reads were collapsed and filtered to measure the absolute abundance of every unique TCRbeta CDR3 rearrangement. Productive Simpson clonality was computed per sample as the square root of Simpson's diversity index over productive rearrangements. TCRdb provides this immuneACCESS table in a form limited to in-frame rearrangements. Some clones are lacking; in checked studies, under half of them reflect an unresolved V gene, and why the rest are absent is not known. V and J calls and clone size are copied from that table; D and trimming were computed from the DNA. The sample profile shows 150,000 to 200,000 clones; 80% to 90% of them were found once. Approximately 4% of the sample comes from the top ten.

The collaborating institutions used their own protocols to collect whole blood in K2EDTA tubes. Collaborator samples were shipped for TCRbeta analysis as frozen whole blood, isolated PBMCs, or DNA extracted from either sample type. In regard to this clone: Its cognate antigen has yet to be identified. Within one base of it there is no much larger clone, and no base qualities were kept.

Deletion took 4 bases off V and 1 base off J, with a span of 20 bases between the germline ends. Per the germline V gene, KGHSH is the CDR1 and LQKENI is the CDR2. The cysteine opens and the phenylalanine closes a CDR3 of 18 amino acids. CDR3 DNA only is kept here, 54 bases in frame from base 1. Recombination joined TRBV18 with TRBJ2-4, with TRBD1 tentatively as D gene (6 bases match). The source of this sequence is a woman aged 70-85 years with acute or convalescent COVID-19. Specimen: peripheral blood. CDR3 sequence: CASSQRTGKGVAKNIQYF. The DNA sequence is given as TGTGCCAGCTCACAACGAACAGGGAAGGGAGTTGCCAAAAACATTCAGTACTTC.